A selection of T cell receptor beta chains follows, all from one sample in a study of cytomegalovirus exposure and HLA in healthy donors. Libraries were prepared by immunoSEQ multiplex PCR; TCRdb keeps only in-frame clonotypes and omits some of them. Of more than 150,000 clones listed, about 84% are singletons. Sequencing was carried out using PBMCs. The receptor source for this set is a middle-aged man in good health and CMV-seronegative. CDR3s include the opening cysteine and the closing phenylalanine or tryptophan. A D gene is named only where the DNA matches it firmly. Rows may omit the clone size; those that give it use once, few, many or a size class.

D gene: TRBD1; CDR3 length: 17; J gene: TRBJ1-2; V gene: TRBV10-3; clone size: .; CDR3 DNA: TGTGCCATCAGCCCCGGACAGGGAGTAGGGAGTAGCTATGGCTACACCTTC; CDR3 protein: CAISPGQGVGSSYGYTF
D gene: .; CDR3 length: 12; J gene: TRBJ1-2; V gene: TRBV5-1; clone size: once; CDR3 DNA: TGCGCCAGCAGCCCTGAGGGAGCCAACCCTACCTTC; CDR3 protein: CASSPEGANPTF
D gene: .; CDR3 length: 14; J gene: TRBJ1-6; V gene: TRBV2; clone size: .; CDR3 DNA: TGTGCCAGCAGCGCAGACAGGAGAGGATCACCCCTCCACTTT; CDR3 protein: CASSADRRGSPLHF
D gene: .; CDR3 length: 14; J gene: TRBJ1-5; V gene: TRBV5-1; clone size: .; CDR3 DNA: TGCGCCAGCAGCTTGACAGGCCCCGGTCAGCCCCAGCATTTT; CDR3 protein: CASSLTGPGQPQHF
D gene: .; CDR3 length: 15; J gene: TRBJ1-2; V gene: TRBV6-5; clone size: .; CDR3 DNA: TGTGCCAGCAGTTACTCCGGGCAGGGTAGCTATGGCTACACCTTC; CDR3 protein: CASSYSGQGSYGYTF
D gene: .; CDR3 length: 14; J gene: TRBJ1-6; V gene: TRBV4-1; clone size: .; CDR3 DNA: TGCGCCAGCAGCCAAGATCCATTCAATTCACCCCTCCACTTT; CDR3 protein: CASSQDPFNSPLHF
D gene: TRBD1; CDR3 length: 13; J gene: TRBJ1-3; V gene: TRBV5-4; clone size: .; CDR3 DNA: TGTGCCAGCAGCTTGGGACAGGGGAACACCATATATTTT; CDR3 protein: CASSLGQGNTIYF
D gene: .; CDR3 length: 15; J gene: TRBJ1-5; V gene: TRBV13; clone size: .; CDR3 DNA: TGTGCCAGCAGCTTGGGGATGGGAGGCAATCAGCCCCAGCATTTT; CDR3 protein: CASSLGMGGNQPQHF
D gene: .; CDR3 length: 16; J gene: TRBJ2-7; V gene: TRBV15; clone size: .; CDR3 DNA: TGTGCCACCAGCAGAGAGGTCAGGGGCCGATTTTACGAGCAGTACTTC; CDR3 protein: CATSREVRGRFYEQYF
D gene: .; CDR3 length: 14; J gene: TRBJ1-2; V gene: TRBV5-6; clone size: .; CDR3 DNA: TGTGCCAGCAGCTTGGAGGGACAAAACTATGGCTACACCTTC; CDR3 protein: CASSLEGQNYGYTF
D gene: .; CDR3 length: 14; J gene: TRBJ1-5; V gene: TRBV27; clone size: .; CDR3 DNA: TGTGCCAGCAGTTTAAACCGGAGCAATCAGCCCCAGCATTTT; CDR3 protein: CASSLNRSNQPQHF
D gene: TRBD2; CDR3 length: 13; J gene: TRBJ2-3; V gene: TRBV7-2; clone size: .; CDR3 DNA: TGTGCCAGCAGCTTTCTGAGCGGGGCCACGCAGTATTTT; CDR3 protein: CASSFLSGATQYF
D gene: .; CDR3 length: 14; J gene: TRBJ2-7; V gene: TRBV7-8; clone size: .; CDR3 DNA: TGTGCCAGCAGCTTAAACGGGGAGTATGGCGAGCAGTACTTC; CDR3 protein: CASSLNGEYGEQYF
D gene: TRBD1; CDR3 length: 16; J gene: TRBJ1-4; V gene: TRBV10-1; clone size: .; CDR3 DNA: TGCGCCAGCAGTGAGTACGCCGGGACAGGGAGTGAAAAACTGTTTTTT; CDR3 protein: CASSEYAGTGSEKLFF
D gene: .; CDR3 length: 12; J gene: TRBJ1-1; V gene: TRBV4-3; clone size: few; CDR3 DNA: TGCGCCAGCAGCCAAGATGGTCGGTTGGCTTTCTTT; CDR3 protein: CASSQDGRLAFF
D gene: .; CDR3 length: 16; J gene: TRBJ1-2; V gene: TRBV7-2; clone size: .; CDR3 DNA: TGTGCCAGCAGCTTGAGTCTAGGGTTCGTAGACTATGGCTACGCCTTC; CDR3 protein: CASSLSLGFVDYGYAF
D gene: TRBD2; CDR3 length: 15; J gene: TRBJ2-1; V gene: TRBV6-5; clone size: .; CDR3 DNA: TGTGCCAGCAGTGCCCGCGGGGGGGCACGGAATGAGCAGTTCTTC; CDR3 protein: CASSARGGARNEQFF
D gene: TRBD1; CDR3 length: 14; J gene: TRBJ1-4; V gene: TRBV5-1; clone size: .; CDR3 DNA: TGCGCCAGCAGCCCCCAGGGGGCGATTGAAAAACTGTTTTTT; CDR3 protein: CASSPQGAIEKLFF
D gene: TRBD2; CDR3 length: 17; J gene: TRBJ2-3; V gene: TRBV2; clone size: .; CDR3 DNA: TGTGCCAGCTGGGGGGTCCAGGGGCGGGGGGGCACAGATACGCAGTATTTT; CDR3 protein: CASWGVQGRGGTDTQYF
D gene: TRBD1; CDR3 length: 14; J gene: TRBJ2-2; V gene: TRBV9; clone size: .; CDR3 DNA: TGTGCCAGCAGCGCCTGGACAGGAAGCGGGGAGCTGTTTTTT; CDR3 protein: CASSAWTGSGELFF
D gene: TRBD2; CDR3 length: 14; J gene: TRBJ2-5; V gene: TRBV25-1; clone size: .; CDR3 DNA: TGTGCCAGCAGTCGGCTAGCGGGGGAAGAGACCCAGTACTTC; CDR3 protein: CASSRLAGEETQYF
D gene: .; CDR3 length: 15; J gene: TRBJ2-2; V gene: TRBV4-2; clone size: .; CDR3 DNA: TGTGCCAGCAGCCAAGCCCCCGGGGGACCACCATGGTTGTTTTTT; CDR3 protein: CASSQAPGGPPWLFF
D gene: TRBD1; CDR3 length: 15; J gene: TRBJ2-7; V gene: TRBV15; clone size: .; CDR3 DNA: TGTGCCACCAGCAAGGACAGGTGGGGTATGTACGAGCAGTACTTC; CDR3 protein: CATSKDRWGMYEQYF
D gene: .; CDR3 length: 15; J gene: TRBJ1-5; V gene: TRBV19; clone size: .; CDR3 DNA: TGTGCCAGTAGTAGAGACAGAAATAGCAATCAGCCCCAGCATTTT; CDR3 protein: CASSRDRNSNQPQHF
D gene: TRBD1; CDR3 length: 13; J gene: TRBJ2-2; V gene: TRBV5-1; clone size: .; CDR3 DNA: TGCGCCAGCAGCTTACAGGGGGCAGGGGAGCTGTTTTTT; CDR3 protein: CASSLQGAGELFF
D gene: TRBD1; CDR3 length: 19; J gene: TRBJ2-2; V gene: TRBV10-1; clone size: .; CDR3 DNA: TGCGCCAGCAGGTCCGGGACAGGGGGCTTCGTACCCGACACCGGGGAGCTGTTTTTT; CDR3 protein: CASRSGTGGFVPDTGELFF
D gene: .; CDR3 length: 13; J gene: TRBJ1-2; V gene: TRBV5-1; clone size: .; CDR3 DNA: TGCGCCAGCAGCTTGGACGGGGGTATTCGGTACACCTTC; CDR3 protein: CASSLDGGIRYTF
D gene: .; CDR3 length: 14; J gene: TRBJ2-7; V gene: TRBV7-9; clone size: .; CDR3 DNA: TGTGCCAGCAGTTGGGGGCTTGGATCTGGCGAGCAGTACTTC; CDR3 protein: CASSWGLGSGEQYF
D gene: TRBD2; CDR3 length: 14; J gene: TRBJ2-1; V gene: TRBV10-3; clone size: .; CDR3 DNA: TGTGCCATCAGCTCTAGCGGGGGGGCCCATGAGCAGTTCTTC; CDR3 protein: CAISSSGGAHEQFF
D gene: .; CDR3 length: 15; J gene: TRBJ2-2; V gene: TRBV5-1; clone size: .; CDR3 DNA: TGCGCCAGCAGCTTGATGGGGCTCGGGACCGGGGAGCTGTTTTTT; CDR3 protein: CASSLMGLGTGELFF
D gene: .; CDR3 length: 15; J gene: TRBJ1-1; V gene: TRBV10-3; clone size: .; CDR3 DNA: TGTGCCATCAGTGAAAACAGGCGGATGAACACTGAAGCTTTCTTT; CDR3 protein: CAISENRRMNTEAFF
D gene: TRBD2; CDR3 length: 14; J gene: TRBJ2-7; V gene: TRBV5-4; clone size: .; CDR3 DNA: TGTGCCAGCAGTTTGGCGGGGGGACGCTACGAGCAGTACTTC; CDR3 protein: CASSLAGGRYEQYF
D gene: TRBD1; CDR3 length: 16; J gene: TRBJ1-2; V gene: TRBV27; clone size: .; CDR3 DNA: TGTGCCAGCAGTTTAGTAGGCGACAGGGGCTACTATGGCTACACCTTC; CDR3 protein: CASSLVGDRGYYGYTF
D gene: .; CDR3 length: 12; J gene: TRBJ2-1; V gene: TRBV11-3; clone size: few; CDR3 DNA: TGTGCCAGCAGCATCGGCCCAGGGAAGCAGTTCTTC; CDR3 protein: CASSIGPGKQFF
D gene: TRBD1; CDR3 length: 14; J gene: TRBJ2-1; V gene: TRBV9; clone size: .; CDR3 DNA: TGTGCCAGCAGCCCCGGGACAGTGTACAATGAGCAGTTCTTC; CDR3 protein: CASSPGTVYNEQFF
D gene: TRBD1; CDR3 length: 16; J gene: TRBJ2-5; V gene: TRBV5-8; clone size: once; CDR3 DNA: TGTGCCAGCAGCACGGGACAGGGGGCCTTCCAAGAGACCCAGTACTTC; CDR3 protein: CASSTGQGAFQETQYF
D gene: TRBD1; CDR3 length: 12; J gene: TRBJ1-2; V gene: TRBV2; clone size: few; CDR3 DNA: TGTGCCAATCTAGGGGGCGACTATGGCTACACCTTC; CDR3 protein: CANLGGDYGYTF
D gene: TRBD1; CDR3 length: 14; J gene: TRBJ2-7; V gene: TRBV7-9; clone size: .; CDR3 DNA: TGTGCCAGCAGCCTCGACAGGGACATGCGGGAGCAGTACTTC; CDR3 protein: CASSLDRDMREQYF
D gene: .; CDR3 length: 14; J gene: TRBJ1-2; V gene: TRBV5-5; clone size: .; CDR3 DNA: TGTGCCAGCAGCTTGGGAACAGGGCTGGACGGCTACACCTTC; CDR3 protein: CASSLGTGLDGYTF
D gene: TRBD1; CDR3 length: 16; J gene: TRBJ1-2; V gene: TRBV11-2; clone size: .; CDR3 DNA: TGTGCCAGCAGAGGCCTAAGGGACAGGGGCCGGGGGGGCTACACCTTC; CDR3 protein: CASRGLRDRGRGGYTF
D gene: TRBD2; CDR3 length: 15; J gene: TRBJ2-2; V gene: TRBV6-4; clone size: .; CDR3 DNA: TGTGCCAGCAGTGCCAGCGGGGGGGGCACCGGGGAGCTGTTTTTT; CDR3 protein: CASSASGGGTGELFF
D gene: .; CDR3 length: 12; J gene: TRBJ1-1; V gene: TRBV10-3; clone size: .; CDR3 DNA: TGTGCCATCAGAGGGGGGAACACTGAAGCTTTCTTT; CDR3 protein: CAIRGGNTEAFF
D gene: .; CDR3 length: 15; J gene: TRBJ1-1; V gene: TRBV5-5; clone size: .; CDR3 DNA: TGTGCCAGCAGCTTGAGACCAGGGTATGGCACTGAAGCTTTCTTT; CDR3 protein: CASSLRPGYGTEAFF
D gene: TRBD2; CDR3 length: 14; J gene: TRBJ2-5; V gene: TRBV7-3; clone size: .; CDR3 DNA: TGTGCCAGCAGCCTCTCCGGGACTACAGAGACCCAGTACTTC; CDR3 protein: CASSLSGTTETQYF
D gene: .; CDR3 length: 12; J gene: TRBJ1-1; V gene: TRBV2; clone size: .; CDR3 DNA: TGTGCCAGCACCAGGGAGAACACTGAAGCTTTCTTT; CDR3 protein: CASTRENTEAFF
D gene: TRBD1; CDR3 length: 15; J gene: TRBJ2-1; V gene: TRBV9; clone size: once; CDR3 DNA: TGTGCCAGCAGCCGGTCAGGGGGAACCTACAATGAGCAGTTCTTC; CDR3 protein: CASSRSGGTYNEQFF
D gene: TRBD1; CDR3 length: 15; J gene: TRBJ1-5; V gene: TRBV9; clone size: .; CDR3 DNA: TGTGCCAGCAGCTCGGGACAGGGGGCTGCTCAGCCCCAGCATTTT; CDR3 protein: CASSSGQGAAQPQHF
D gene: .; CDR3 length: 12; J gene: TRBJ1-6; V gene: TRBV6-7; clone size: .; CDR3 DNA: TGTGCCAGCACGACAGACAATTCACCCCTCCACTTT; CDR3 protein: CASTTDNSPLHF
D gene: TRBD1; CDR3 length: 15; J gene: TRBJ1-1; V gene: TRBV6-5; clone size: .; CDR3 DNA: TGTGCCAGCAGGGGACAGTCGGGTATGAACACTGAAGCTTTCTTT; CDR3 protein: CASRGQSGMNTEAFF